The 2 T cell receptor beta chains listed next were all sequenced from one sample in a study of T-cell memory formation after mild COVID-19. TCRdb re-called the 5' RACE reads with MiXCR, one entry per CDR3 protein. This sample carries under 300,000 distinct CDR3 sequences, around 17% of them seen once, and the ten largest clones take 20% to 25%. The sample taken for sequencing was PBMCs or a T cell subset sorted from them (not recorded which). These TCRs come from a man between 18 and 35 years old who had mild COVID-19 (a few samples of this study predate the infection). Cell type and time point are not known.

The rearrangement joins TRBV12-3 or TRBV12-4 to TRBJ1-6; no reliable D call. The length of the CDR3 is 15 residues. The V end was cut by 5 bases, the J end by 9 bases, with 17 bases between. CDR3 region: CASSPRPGLGSPLHF. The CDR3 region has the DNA TGTGCCAGCAGTCCAAGGCCCGGCCTGGGTTCACCCCTCCACTTT.

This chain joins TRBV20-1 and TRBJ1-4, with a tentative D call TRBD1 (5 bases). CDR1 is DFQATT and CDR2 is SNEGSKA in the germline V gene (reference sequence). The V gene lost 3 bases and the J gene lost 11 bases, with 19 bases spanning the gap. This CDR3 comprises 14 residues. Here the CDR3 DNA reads TGCAGTGCTAGGGTTCGGGACGGCACGGAGAAACTGTTTTTT. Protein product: CSARVRDGTEKLFF.